Given below is one T cell receptor (beta chain) in context. Its antigen is not known. CDR3 size: 14 residues. Germline CDR1 SGHDN, CDR2 FVKESK. Isolated RNA was reverse transcribed into cDNA used as the sequencing template. Sequencing was performed with immunoSEQ multiplex PCR; in TCRdb, only in-frame clones are kept and a portion is missing. This table holds approximately 110,000 clones, roughly 50% found once. As for treatment: oral pan-JAK inhibitor, 5-10 mg twice daily. Investigators sorted PBMCs to obtain both CD4+ and CD8+ T cells. The data derive from a study of CD8+ T cells in alopecia areata. About the research overall: Treated patients swallowed 5 to 10 mg of oral tofacitinib twice daily. Findings and limits, study-wide: Tofacitinib significantly brought down scalp clonality and expanded CD8+ clones among top 100. For lesional scalp, especially alopecia totalis/universalis, clonality was higher than in normal scalp.

The chain uses TRBV14 and TRBJ2-5; D is uncertain. The J call may be faulty, since TRBJ2-7 better matches the DNA end. The clonotype was recovered from a human donor with alopecia areata. The specimen was CD4+ T cells sorted from blood, collected at week 24, from a patient treated with tofacitinib. The CDR3 sequence is CASSRQDGTYEQYF. The CDR3 nucleotides read TGTGCCAGCAGCCGCCAGGATGGTACCTACGAGCAGTACTTC.